This T cell receptor beta chain appears in the sequencing data of a study of T-cell reconstitution after alpha-beta-depleted transplantation in children. TCRbeta library preparation incorporated unique molecular identifiers. MiXCR, applied by TCRdb to the PCR reads, yields one record per CDR3 protein. The data hold some 500,000 distinct CDR3 sequences, with over 25% observed a single time. The clonotype was recovered from a human donor who donated a stem cell graft to a child with aplastic anemia. The specimen was PBMCs from the stem cell graft donor, collected from the stem cell graft.

The CDR3 spells CSVTDTYGYTF. Written as DNA, the CDR3 is TGCAGCGTAACTGACACCTATGGCTACACCTTC. The chain uses TRBV29-1 and TRBJ1-2; D is unresolved. The CDR3 spans 11 residues. Trimming left V 6 bases short and J 4 bases short, with 9 bases between. Germline lookup yields CDR1 SQVTM and CDR2 ANQGSEA.